The source of this TCR beta chain is a study of Ad26.COV2.S vaccination and SARS-CoV-2 variants. The CDR3 extends over 17 amino acids. Trimming cost V 1 base and J 6 bases; bases outside gene matches: 9. Germline V gives CDR1 SGHNT, CDR2 YENEEA. A remark on this clone: Antigen unknown.

Study outcomes and limitations: TCR breadth and depth analyses may have underestimated total T cell responses. People who got the vaccine or the placebo had similar non-spike TCR breadth. Vaccine recipients posted higher spike-specific TCR breadth than their placebo counterparts.

This table comes from immunoSEQ multiplex PCR, and its TCRdb copy is limited to in-frame clones, with some not included. The sample includes around 500,000 clones, about nine tenths of them seen just once. The treatment here: some 19 received Ad26.COV2.S at low or high dose, single or two shots; about 5 received placebo; per-sample allocation not given. Sampling took place 63 days after the first vaccine or placebo injection. Adults aged 18-55 years in Boston included the donor. The sequences come from peripheral blood, collected in a trial of Ad26.COV2.S vaccine versus placebo. The chain is built from TRBV11-3 and TRBJ2-1; TRBD2 matches at 10 bases. This TCR was recovered from a person between 18 and 60 years old who received the Ad26.COV2.S COVID-19 vaccine or a placebo. The CDR3 reads CASSLGTGSGRVNEQFF. The CDR3 bases are TGTGCCAGCAGCTTAGGTACCGGGAGCGGGAGGGTCAATGAGCAGTTCTTC. Drawing the rest from reference TRBV11-3 and TRBJ2-1, the complete variable domain is EAGVVQSPRYKIIEKKQPVAFWCNPISGHNTLYWYLQNLGQGPELLIRYENEEAVDDSQLPKDRFSAERLKGVDSTLKIQPAELGDSAVYLCASSLGTGSGRVNEQFFGPGTRLTVL.